The rows below give T cell receptor beta chains drawn from one sample of a study of blood T cell repertoires in COVID-19. TCRdb keeps only in-frame clones here, not all; method: immunoSEQ multiplex PCR. Of about 140,000 clones listed, approximately 84% are singletons. Sequencing was done on a sample of peripheral blood. Every receptor here comes from a human donor in a cohort sampled during active COVID-19. Both conserved end residues are part of each CDR3. The D gene is left open where the match is weak. Clone size is not always given. Where it is, it says once, few, many or a class for expanded clones.

j_call v_call clone_size d_call cdr3_aa cdr3_nt
TRBJ1-5 TRBV19 . TRBD1 CASSTRTGKSGQPQHF TGTGCCAGTAGTACCCGGACAGGGAAGTCCGGTCAGCCCCAGCATTTT
TRBJ2-7 TRBV6-6 once TRBD2 CASSYLAGMRSYEQYF TGTGCCAGCAGTTATTTAGCGGGGATGCGCTCCTACGAGCAGTACTTC
TRBJ2-1 TRBV7-6 . TRBD1 CASSKWTGIGNEQFF TGTGCCAGCAGCAAGTGGACAGGGATCGGCAATGAGCAGTTCTTC
TRBJ1-1 TRBV6-5 . . CASSLQLNTEAFF TGTGCCAGCAGCCTACAGTTGAACACTGAAGCTTTCTTT
TRBJ2-7 TRBV2 few . CASSVIGGQYF TGTGCCAGCAGTGTAATAGGAGGGCAGTACTTC
TRBJ1-3 TRBV10-3 . . CAISEAGTIYF TGTGCCATCAGTGAAGCGGGTACCATATATTTT
TRBJ2-1 TRBV7-9 few . CASSFRYSLEGNEQFF TGTGCCAGCAGCTTTAGGTATTCCCTGGAGGGCAATGAGCAGTTCTTC
TRBJ1-2 TRBV28 . TRBD1 CASLRGGNSYGYTF TGTGCCAGCCTCCGAGGGGGCAACAGCTATGGCTACACCTTC
TRBJ2-7 TRBV5-1 few . CASSLGPSRGSYEQYF TGCGCCAGCAGCTTGGGCCCCAGCCGGGGCTCCTACGAGCAGTACTTC
TRBJ2-3 TRBV10-3 . TRBD1 CAISEGQDHDTQYF TGTGCCATCAGTGAAGGACAGGACCACGATACGCAGTATTTT
TRBJ2-3 TRBV3-1/TRBV3-2 . . CASSPGGGLGDTQYF TGTGCCAGCAGCCCGGGGGGCGGGTTGGGTGATACGCAGTATTTT
TRBJ2-3 TRBV18 . . CASSPASTDTQYF TGTGCCAGCTCACCCGCGTCCACAGATACGCAGTATTTT
TRBJ1-1 TRBV29-1 few TRBD1 CSVLQGAPEAFF TGCAGCGTACTACAGGGGGCGCCTGAAGCTTTCTTT
TRBJ1-1 TRBV9 . TRBD1 CASSRDRGINTEAFF TGTGCCAGCAGTCGCGACAGGGGAATTAACACTGAAGCTTTCTTT
TRBJ2-7 TRBV3-1/TRBV3-2 . TRBD1 CASSQGTWDSQIHEQYF TGTGCCAGCAGCCAAGGAACTTGGGACAGTCAAATTCACGAGCAGTACTTC
TRBJ1-4 TRBV3-1/TRBV3-2 . . CASSLRTPGNEKLFF TGTGCCAGCAGCCTTCGGACACCAGGAAATGAAAAACTGTTTTTT
TRBJ1-1 TRBV28 . . CASSLPGQSNTEAFF TGTGCCAGCAGTCTGCCGGGACAATCGAACACTGAAGCTTTCTTT
TRBJ2-1 TRBV14 few . CASSQVDKILYNEQFF TGTGCCAGCAGCCAAGTCGACAAAATCCTCTACAATGAGCAGTTCTTC
TRBJ1-5 TRBV19 . TRBD1 CASSIARQGGYSNQPQHF TGTGCCAGTAGTATTGCGAGACAGGGGGGGTATAGCAATCAGCCCCAGCATTTT
TRBJ1-2 TRBV19 . TRBD1 CASSEQGARGYTF TGTGCCAGTAGTGAGCAGGGGGCGCGGGGCTACACCTTC
TRBJ1-6 TRBV19 . . CASSKERSSYNSPLHF TGTGCCAGTAGTAAGGAGAGGAGCTCCTATAATTCACCCCTCCACTTT
TRBJ1-5 TRBV11-2 . . CASSLIRGGQQHF TGTGCCAGCAGCTTAATCAGGGGCGGGCAACAGCATTTT
TRBJ2-7 TRBV5-4 . . CASSPDLSTGGRQYF TGTGCCAGCAGCCCCGATTTATCGACCGGGGGGCGGCAGTACTTC
TRBJ2-7 TRBV3-1/TRBV3-2 . TRBD2 CASSHPGLAGALSYEQYF TGTGCCAGCAGCCACCCCGGACTAGCGGGGGCCCTCTCCTACGAGCAGTACTTC
TRBJ1-1 TRBV7-9 . . CASSLGAGWETEAFF TGTGCCAGCAGCTTAGGCGCGGGATGGGAAACTGAAGCTTTCTTT
TRBJ2-2 TRBV7-7 . TRBD2 CASSPLAGLNTGELFF TGTGCTAGCAGCCCTTTAGCGGGGTTGAACACCGGGGAGCTGTTTTTT
TRBJ2-5 TRBV4-1 . TRBD2 CASSPLGRGEETQYF TGCGCCAGCAGCCCCTTGGGGCGGGGGGAGGAGACCCAGTACTTC
TRBJ1-1 TRBV10-3 . . CAISETGLNTEAFF TGTGCCATCAGTGAGACAGGCTTGAACACTGAAGCTTTCTTT